The present entry profiles one T cell receptor (beta chain) with its context. Generated by immunoSEQ multiplex PCR, the TCRdb table keeps only in-frame clones and is missing some. The data show approximately 210,000 clones, with less than 90% seen just once and about 20% held by the top ten. This record belongs to a study of blood T cell repertoires in COVID-19. Study in general: Samples of COVID-19 (acute and convalescent) were obtained from the United States, Italy and Spain. Sources were T cells, B-cell-depleted T cells, or PBMCs; the material itself was cDNA or gDNA.

Per the germline V gene, CDR1 is MNHEY and CDR2 is SVGAGI. V lost 8 bases and J lost 5; bases outside the gene matches: 6. CDR3 length: 13 amino acids. The sample taken for sequencing was peripheral blood. The V call is TRBV6-5, the J call TRBJ2-7; TRBD1 agrees at 10 bases. This sequence originates from a man aged 30-40 years with active or convalescent COVID-19. CDR3 DNA: TGTGCCAGCGCTGGGACAGGGGTACACGAGCAGTACTTC. This codes for CASAGTGVHEQYF.